The source of this T cell receptor beta chain is a study of shared clonotypes between healthy human individuals. This clone has a single count. The target antigen is unknown. CD45RO-negative cells were positively selected for CCR7, leaving out terminally differentiated effector memory CD45RA+ cells. Deep was the level used in running the assay. Several immunoSEQ plates received, in even portions, the genomic DNA of each subset. The table came from immunoSEQ multiplex PCR; TCRdb's copy has only in-frame clones and leaves some out. The table lists millions of clones, approximately 95% of them singletons, with roughly 1% in the top ten. Trimming shortened V by 3 bases and J by 1 base, and 6 bases separated the two germline ends. Germline V gene lookup returns CDR1 SNHLY and CDR2 FYNNEI. The length of the CDR3 is 13 residues. Study-level results: It was the few donors that limited the genetic and exposure-history diversity represented.

This clonotype was obtained from a man aged 18 to 30 in good health. The chain carries TRBV2 and TRBJ1-2; no definite D call. Sequencing was carried out using naive CD8+ T cells sorted from blood. CDR3 amino acids: CASSDPGNYGYTF. As DNA, the CDR3 is TGTGCCAGCAGTGACCCGGGTAACTATGGCTACACCTTC.